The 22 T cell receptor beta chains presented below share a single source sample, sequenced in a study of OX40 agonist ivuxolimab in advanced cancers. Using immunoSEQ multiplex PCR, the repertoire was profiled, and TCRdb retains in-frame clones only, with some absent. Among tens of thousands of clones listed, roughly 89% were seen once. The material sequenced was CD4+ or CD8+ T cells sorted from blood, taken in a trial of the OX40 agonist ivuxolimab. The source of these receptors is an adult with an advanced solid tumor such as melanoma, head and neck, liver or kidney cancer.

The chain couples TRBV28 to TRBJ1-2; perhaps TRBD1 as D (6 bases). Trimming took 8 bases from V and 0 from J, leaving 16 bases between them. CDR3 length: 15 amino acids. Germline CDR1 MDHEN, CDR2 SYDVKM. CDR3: CASQPSDRSNYGYTF. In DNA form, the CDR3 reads TGTGCCAGCCAACCTTCGGACAGATCTAACTATGGCTACACCTTC.

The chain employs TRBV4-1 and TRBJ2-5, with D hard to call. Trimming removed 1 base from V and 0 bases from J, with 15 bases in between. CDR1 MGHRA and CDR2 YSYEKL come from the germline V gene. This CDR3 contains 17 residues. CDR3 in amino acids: CASSQVQTAEYQETQYF. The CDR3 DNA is TGCGCCAGCAGCCAAGTGCAGACCGCGGAATACCAAGAGACCCAGTACTTC.

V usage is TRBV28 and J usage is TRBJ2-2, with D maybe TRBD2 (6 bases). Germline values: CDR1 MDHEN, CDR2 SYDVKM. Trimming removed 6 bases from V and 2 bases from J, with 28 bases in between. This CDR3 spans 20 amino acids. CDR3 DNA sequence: TGTGCCAGCAGCCTTAAGGGGTCCGGGACTCCGGGAAGAAACACCGGGGAGCTGTTTTTT. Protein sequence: CASSLKGSGTPGRNTGELFF.

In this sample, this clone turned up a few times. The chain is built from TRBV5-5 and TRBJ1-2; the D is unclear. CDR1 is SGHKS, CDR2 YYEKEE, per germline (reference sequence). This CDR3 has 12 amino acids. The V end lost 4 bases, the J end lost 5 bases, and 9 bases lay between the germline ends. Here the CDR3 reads CASSPPDYGYTF. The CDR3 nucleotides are TGTGCCAGCAGCCCTCCGGATTATGGCTACACCTTC.

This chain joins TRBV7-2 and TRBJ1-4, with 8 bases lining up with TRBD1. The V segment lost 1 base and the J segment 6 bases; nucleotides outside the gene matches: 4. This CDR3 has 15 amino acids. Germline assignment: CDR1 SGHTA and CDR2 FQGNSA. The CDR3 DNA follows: TGTGCCAGCAGCTTAGGGGCAGGGGGCGATGAAAAACTGTTTTTT. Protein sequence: CASSLGAGGDEKLFF.

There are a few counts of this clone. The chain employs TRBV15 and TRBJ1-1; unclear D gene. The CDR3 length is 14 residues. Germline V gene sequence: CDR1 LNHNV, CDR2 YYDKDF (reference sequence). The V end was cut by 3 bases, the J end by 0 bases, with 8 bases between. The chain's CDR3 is CATSRDRVNTEAFF. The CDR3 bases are TGTGCCACCAGCAGGGACCGAGTGAACACTGAAGCTTTCTTT.

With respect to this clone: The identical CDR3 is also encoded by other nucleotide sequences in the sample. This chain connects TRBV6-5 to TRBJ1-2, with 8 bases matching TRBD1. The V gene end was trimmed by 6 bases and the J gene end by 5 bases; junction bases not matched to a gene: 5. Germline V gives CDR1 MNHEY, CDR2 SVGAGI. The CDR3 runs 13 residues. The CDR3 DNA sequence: TGTGCCAGCAGCCGGGGACAGGCTTATGGCTACACCTTC. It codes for CASSRGQAYGYTF.

CDR3 in amino acids: CASSQDRATGELFF. CDR3 in DNA: TGTGCCAGCAGCCAGGACAGGGCCACCGGGGAGCTGTTTTTT. This chain links TRBV11-2 with TRBJ2-2; the match to TRBD1 covers 8 bases. In germline, CDR1 is SGHAT, CDR2 FQNNGV. The V segment lost 5 bases and the J segment 4 bases; nucleotides outside the gene matches: 3. CDR3 length: 14 amino acids.

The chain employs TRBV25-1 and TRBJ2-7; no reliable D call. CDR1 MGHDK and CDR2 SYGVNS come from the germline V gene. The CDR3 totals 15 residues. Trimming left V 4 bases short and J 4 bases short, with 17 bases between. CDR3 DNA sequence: TGTGCCAGCAGTGGTCCACCGAGTTTCGAATACGAGCAGTACTTC. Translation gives CASSGPPSFEYEQYF.

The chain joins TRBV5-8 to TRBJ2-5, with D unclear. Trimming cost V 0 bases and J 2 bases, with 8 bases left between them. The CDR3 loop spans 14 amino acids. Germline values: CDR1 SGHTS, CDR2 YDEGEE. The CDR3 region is CASSLGQPQETQYF. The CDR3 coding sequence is TGTGCCAGCAGCTTGGGGCAGCCACAAGAGACCCAGTACTTC.

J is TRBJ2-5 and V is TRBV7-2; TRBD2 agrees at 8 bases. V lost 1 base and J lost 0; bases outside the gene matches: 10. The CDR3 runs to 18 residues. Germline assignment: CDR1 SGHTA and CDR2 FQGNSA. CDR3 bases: TGTGCCAGCAGCTTAGTTGCCAGCGGGGGCACGTACCAAGAGACCCAGTACTTC. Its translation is CASSLVASGGTYQETQYF.

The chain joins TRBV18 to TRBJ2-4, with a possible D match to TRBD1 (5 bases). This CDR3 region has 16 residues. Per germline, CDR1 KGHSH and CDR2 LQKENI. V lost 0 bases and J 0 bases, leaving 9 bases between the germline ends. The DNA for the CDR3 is TGTGCCAGCTCACCACCTGGGGCAGGAGCCAAAAACATTCAGTACTTC. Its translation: CASSPPGAGAKNIQYF.

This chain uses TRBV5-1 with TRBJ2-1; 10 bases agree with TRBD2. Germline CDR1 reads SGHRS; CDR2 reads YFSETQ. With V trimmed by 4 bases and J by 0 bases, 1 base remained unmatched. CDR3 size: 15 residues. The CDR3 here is CASSPSGSSYNEQFF. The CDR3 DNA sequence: TGCGCCAGCAGCCCTAGCGGGAGCTCCTACAATGAGCAGTTCTTC.

The CDR3 nucleotides read TGTGCCAGCAGCTTGGGGACAGGGGGCCTATATGGCTACACCTTC. This gives the protein CASSLGTGGLYGYTF. This chain connects TRBV5-6 to TRBJ1-2, with 11 bases lining up with TRBD1. CDR1 is SGHDT and CDR2 is YYEEEE in the germline V gene. The CDR3 is 15 amino acids. Trimming removed 0 bases from V and 5 bases from J; junction bases left unmatched: 3.

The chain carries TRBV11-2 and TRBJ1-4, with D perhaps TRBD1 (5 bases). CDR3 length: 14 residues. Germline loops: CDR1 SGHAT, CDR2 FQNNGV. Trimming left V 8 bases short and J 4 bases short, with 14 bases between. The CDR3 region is CASGVGGGNEKLFF. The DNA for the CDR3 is TGTGCCAGCGGCGTTGGGGGGGGTAATGAAAAACTGTTTTTT.

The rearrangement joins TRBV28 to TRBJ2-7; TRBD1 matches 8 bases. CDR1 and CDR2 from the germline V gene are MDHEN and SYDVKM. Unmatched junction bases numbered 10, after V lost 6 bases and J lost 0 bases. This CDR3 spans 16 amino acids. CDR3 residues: CASRYSTGGSSYEQYF. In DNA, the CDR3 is TGTGCCAGCAGGTATTCAACAGGGGGGAGCTCCTACGAGCAGTACTTC.

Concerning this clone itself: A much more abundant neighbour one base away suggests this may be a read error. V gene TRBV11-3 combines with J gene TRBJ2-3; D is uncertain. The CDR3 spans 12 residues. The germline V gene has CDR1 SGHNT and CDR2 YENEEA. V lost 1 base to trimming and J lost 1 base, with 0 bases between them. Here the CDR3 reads CASSLGTDTQYF. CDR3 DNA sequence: TGTGCCAGCAGCTTAGGCACAGATACGCAGTATTTT.

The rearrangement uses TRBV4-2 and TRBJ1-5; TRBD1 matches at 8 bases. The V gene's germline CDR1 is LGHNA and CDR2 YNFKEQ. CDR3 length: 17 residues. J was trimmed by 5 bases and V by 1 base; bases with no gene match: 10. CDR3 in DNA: TGTGCCAGCAGCCAAGCCTCTGGACAGGGCCCCGATCAGCCCCAGCATTTT. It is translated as CASSQASGQGPDQPQHF.

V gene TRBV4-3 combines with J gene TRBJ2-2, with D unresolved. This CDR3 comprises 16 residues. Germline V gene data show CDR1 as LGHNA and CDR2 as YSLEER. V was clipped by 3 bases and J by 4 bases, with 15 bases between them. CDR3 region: CASSQARWGSTGELFF. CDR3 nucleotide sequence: TGCGCCAGCAGCCAGGCAAGGTGGGGATCCACCGGGGAGCTGTTTTTT.

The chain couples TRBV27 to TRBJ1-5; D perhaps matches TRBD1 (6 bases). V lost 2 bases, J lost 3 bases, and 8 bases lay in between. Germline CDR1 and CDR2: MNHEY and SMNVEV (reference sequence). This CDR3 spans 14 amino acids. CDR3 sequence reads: CASSLGQYNQPQHF. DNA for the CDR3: TGTGCCAGCAGTTTAGGACAGTACAATCAGCCCCAGCATTTT.

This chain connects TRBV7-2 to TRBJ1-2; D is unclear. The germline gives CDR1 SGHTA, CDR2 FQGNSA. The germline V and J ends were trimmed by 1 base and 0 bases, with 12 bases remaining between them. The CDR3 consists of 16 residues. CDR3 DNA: TGTGCCAGCAGCTTAGTGGCAGGATCCACTAACTATGGCTACACCTTC. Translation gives CASSLVAGSTNYGYTF.

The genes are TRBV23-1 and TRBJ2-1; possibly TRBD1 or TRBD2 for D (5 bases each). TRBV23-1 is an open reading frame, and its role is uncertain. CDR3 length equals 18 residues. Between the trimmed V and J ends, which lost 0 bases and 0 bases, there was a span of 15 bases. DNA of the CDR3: TGCGCCAGCAGTCAATCCGGGACGGGCCCTCCCTCCTACAATGAGCAGTTCTTC. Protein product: CASSQSGTGPPSYNEQFF.